One sample yielded the 27 T cell receptor beta chains listed below, sequenced in a study of immune cell composition in non-small cell lung cancer. Assay used: immunoSEQ multiplex PCR; TCRdb lists only in-frame clones, some missing. The table lists fewer than 4,000 clones, roughly 80% of them singletons. The specimen sequenced was lung tumor tissue. Every receptor here comes from a human donor with non-small cell lung cancer.

V and J are TRBV6-1 and TRBJ2-1; TRBD1 agrees at 7 bases. The CDR3 consists of 12 residues. V dropped 6 bases and J dropped 7; count of bases not matched to a gene: 3. CDR1 is MNHNS, CDR2 SASEGT, per germline. DNA of the CDR3: TGTGCCAGCAGGAGACAGGGTAATGAGCAGTTCTTC. Encoded protein: CASRRQGNEQFF.

The chain has TRBV5-1 and TRBJ1-3, with a tentative D call TRBD1 (5 bases). Deletions cut 3 bases from V and 0 bases from J, with 16 bases between. The CDR3 has 17 residues. Germline CDR1 reads SGHRS; CDR2 reads YFSETQ. CDR3 loop: CASSSAEGVYSGNTIYF. CDR3 nucleotides: TGCGCCAGCAGCTCCGCCGAAGGGGTGTACTCTGGAAACACCATATATTTT.

The CDR3 nucleotides read TGTGCCAGCAATAGCGGGAACACAGATACGCAGTATTTT. Translation gives CASNSGNTDTQYF. The chain couples TRBV5-6 to TRBJ2-3; 8 bases line up with TRBD2. The J segment lost 2 bases and the V segment lost 6 bases, leaving 2 bases of the junction unmatched. CDR1 and CDR2 from the germline V gene are SGHDT and YYEEEE. The CDR3 covers 13 residues.

This chain uses TRBV29-1 with TRBJ2-2; D is possibly TRBD2 (6 bases). The germline gives CDR1 SQVTM, CDR2 ANQGSEA. CDR3 size: 13 residues. Trimming stripped 4 bases from V and 5 bases from J, with 11 bases between. CDR3 loop: CSVAGDSTGELFF. Here the CDR3 DNA reads TGCAGCGTTGCTGGGGACTCAACCGGGGAGCTGTTTTTT.

The chain has TRBV6-9 and TRBJ2-7, with 9 bases identical to TRBD1. J gave up 3 bases and V 4 bases, and 4 bases lay outside the gene matches. Germline V CDR1 and CDR2: MNHGY, SVAAGI. CDR3 length: 14 amino acids. The CDR3 region has the DNA TGTGCCAGCAGTTGGGACAGGGATGGCTACGAGCAGTACTTC. The encoded protein is CASSWDRDGYEQYF.

This clone was seen more than once but under ten times. This sequence joins TRBV28 and TRBJ2-1; 9 nucleotides align to TRBD1. The CDR3 is 15 residues long. CDR1 MDHEN and CDR2 SYDVKM come from the germline V gene. Trimming took 7 bases from V and 5 from J; bases not matched to a gene: 9. The CDR3 DNA reads TGTGCCAGCAACAGGCCCGGGACAGGGAACAATGAGCAGTTCTTC. Translated: CASNRPGTGNNEQFF.

Written as DNA, the CDR3 is TGTGCCAGCAGTTCAGCCCGACGGGATGAGCAGTTCTTC. Amino acid sequence: CASSSARRDEQFF. The chain carries TRBV2 and TRBJ2-1; D is undetermined. The V gene lost 5 bases and the J gene lost 8 bases, with 13 bases spanning the gap. The CDR3 is made up of 13 amino acids. Germline V lookup: CDR1 SNHLY, CDR2 FYNNEI.

The chain employs TRBV14 and TRBJ2-7, with D uncertain. Trimming stripped 1 base from V and 1 base from J, with 5 bases between. The CDR3 runs to 13 residues. Germline V CDR1 and CDR2: SGHDN, FVKESK. CDR3 in amino acids: CASSQGASYEQYF. In DNA form, the CDR3 reads TGTGCCAGCAGCCAAGGGGCTTCCTACGAGCAGTACTTC.

This clone has a handful of counts. The V call is TRBV5-8, the J call TRBJ2-1; 8 bases agree with TRBD2. Trimming at V came to 0 bases and at J to 8 bases, leaving 13 bases not matched to a gene. The CDR3 sequence is 17 residues long. CDR1 SGHTS and CDR2 YDEGEE come from the germline V gene. CDR3 sequence (DNA): TGTGCCAGCAGCTTGGATGATACGGGAGGGATTTCGGATGAGCAGTTCTTC. Encoded protein: CASSLDDTGGISDEQFF. Using reference TRBV5-8 and TRBJ2-1 for the parts outside the CDR3, the full variable domain is EAGVTQSPTHLIKTRGQQATLRCSPISGHTSVYWYQQALGLGLQFLLWYDEGEERNRGNFPPRFSGRQFPNYSSELNVNALELEDSALYLCASSLDDTGGISDEQFFGPGTRLTVL.

The DNA for the CDR3 is TGCGCCAGCAGCTTGTACGACAGGGCCTACGAGCAGTACTTC. Protein: CASSLYDRAYEQYF. The chain is built from TRBV5-1 and TRBJ2-7, with 7 bases lining up with TRBD1. The trim removed 1 base at V and 2 bases at J, leaving 3 bases unmatched. Looked up from germline, CDR1 is SGHRS and CDR2 is YFSETQ. The CDR3 runs to 14 residues.

The chain recombines TRBV11-3 with TRBJ2-5; a possible D gene is TRBD2 (5 bases). V lost 2 bases, J lost 4 bases, and 8 bases lay in between. The CDR3 runs to 13 residues. CDR1 and CDR2 from the germline V gene are SGHNT and YENEEA. The CDR3 nucleotides read TGTGCCAGCAGCTTACTGAGCGGAGAGACCCAGTACTTC. This gives the protein CASSLLSGETQYF.

The genes are TRBV27 and TRBJ1-5, with 7 bases that match TRBD1. This CDR3 spans 18 amino acids. CDR1 and CDR2 (germline): MNHEY, SMNVEV (reference sequence). The V gene end was trimmed by 6 bases and the J gene end by 3 bases; junction bases not matched to a gene: 17. CDR3 in DNA: TGTGCCAGCAGCTCTTTTATGGCCCCGGGACAGTACAATCAGCCCCAGCATTTT. Translating gives CASSSFMAPGQYNQPQHF.

The J gene is TRBJ1-3, the V gene TRBV4-1, with D uncertain. The CDR3 covers 14 residues. V was trimmed by 4 bases and J by 4 bases, leaving 11 bases between them. Germline V gene sequence: CDR1 MGHRA, CDR2 YSYEKL. CDR3 amino acids: CASSLGMSGNTIYF. For the CDR3, the DNA is TGCGCCAGCAGCCTCGGTATGTCGGGAAACACCATATATTTT.

This clone has just a few counts. For the CDR3, the DNA is TGCGCCAGCAGCTTCGGACTAGCGGGAGTGAGTGAGCAGTTCTTC. Its translation: CASSFGLAGVSEQFF. This chain uses TRBV5-1 with TRBJ2-1, with TRBD2 matching over 13 bases. This CDR3 contains 15 residues. The V and J ends lost 2 bases and 9 bases, in that order; junction bases with no gene match: 5. Germline assignment: CDR1 SGHRS and CDR2 YFSETQ.

The chain links TRBV6-1 to TRBJ2-3, with 10 bases aligning to TRBD2. Germline-derived CDR1 and CDR2 are MNHNS and SASEGT. Trimming removed 0 bases from V and 4 bases from J; junction bases left unmatched: 7. This CDR3 region has 17 residues. CDR3 sequence: CASSEASSGRWADTQYF. For the CDR3, the DNA is TGTGCCAGCAGTGAAGCGTCTAGCGGGAGATGGGCAGATACGCAGTATTTT.

This chain joins TRBV2 and TRBJ2-7; 11 bases line up with TRBD2. Germline V gene data show CDR1 as SNHLY and CDR2 as FYNNEI. Unmatched junction bases numbered 10, after V lost 3 bases and J lost 3 bases. The CDR3 extends over 17 amino acids. This CDR3 reads CASSDLSGLAEDYEQYF. Here the CDR3 DNA reads TGTGCCAGCAGTGACCTTTCGGGACTAGCGGAAGACTACGAGCAGTACTTC.

This chain uses TRBV27 with TRBJ1-5; 8 bases line up with TRBD1. Germline V gives CDR1 MNHEY, CDR2 SMNVEV (reference sequence). J lost 9 bases, V lost 6 bases, and 10 bases had no gene match. The CDR3 contains 14 residues. The CDR3 coding sequence is TGTGCCAGCAGATTTCAGATCGACAGGGGGCCCCAGCATTTT. This encodes CASRFQIDRGPQHF.

V and J are TRBV18 and TRBJ1-1; no clear D gene. Germline lookup yields CDR1 KGHSH and CDR2 LQKENI. The V end was cut by 0 bases, the J end by 4 bases, with 12 bases between. The CDR3 covers 15 residues. This CDR3 is CASSPPGLGSTEAFF. The CDR3 DNA reads as TGTGCCAGCTCACCACCGGGCCTGGGTAGCACTGAAGCTTTCTTT. Full variable domain (rest looked up from reference TRBV18 and TRBJ1-1): NAGVMQNPRHLVRRRGQEARLRCSPMKGHSHVYWYRQLPEEGLKFMVYLQKENIIDESGMPKERFSAEFPKEGPSILRIQQVVRGDSAAYFCASSPPGLGSTEAFFGQGTRLTVV.

Notes on this clone: The junction shows a germline mismatch at one end, possibly a read error. The CDR3 loop reads CASSLVRGAGETQYF. As DNA, the CDR3 is TGTGCTAGCAGCTTAGTCAGGGGGGCCGGGGAGACCCAGTACTTC. The rearrangement uses TRBV7-7 and TRBJ2-5, with a weak D call TRBD1 (7 bases). Germline V gene lookup returns CDR1 SSHAT and CDR2 FNYEAQ (reference sequence). The CDR3 is 15 amino acids.

The CDR3 loop is CASSSGASGSLYEQYF. The DNA for the CDR3 is TGTGCCAGCAGCTCGGGGGCCAGCGGGAGTCTCTACGAGCAGTACTTC. The chain joins TRBV5-4 to TRBJ2-7; the match to TRBD2 covers 8 bases. Looked up from germline, CDR1 is SGHNT and CDR2 is YYREEE (reference sequence). This CDR3 has 16 residues. With V trimmed by 3 bases and J by 3 bases, 11 bases remained unmatched.

V is TRBV6-5 and J is TRBJ2-7; D may be TRBD1 (5 bases). Trimming removed 2 bases from V and 6 bases from J, with 14 bases in between. The CDR3 contains 14 residues. Germline V gene data show CDR1 as MNHEY and CDR2 as SVGAGI. The CDR3 spells CASSYTTGRIEQYF. In DNA, the CDR3 is TGTGCCAGCAGTTACACTACAGGAAGGATCGAGCAGTACTTC.

In this sample, this clone turned up a few times. The genes are TRBV15 and TRBJ1-2; D unresolved. The germline CDR1 and CDR2 sequences are LNHNV and YYDKDF (reference sequence). The CDR3 spans 15 residues. The V gene lost 0 bases and the J gene lost 4 bases, with 12 bases spanning the gap. Here the CDR3 reads CATSREEVSLYGYTF. Here the CDR3 DNA reads TGTGCCACCAGCAGAGAAGAGGTCTCCCTCTATGGCTACACCTTC.

The table lists this clone with a few counts. J is TRBJ1-4 and V is TRBV28; TRBD1 might be the D (6 bases). V shed 6 bases and J shed 9 bases, with 14 bases lying between them. The CDR3 totals 13 residues. Germline-derived CDR1 and CDR2 are MDHEN and SYDVKM. Here the CDR3 reads CASRSGQQQKLFF. In DNA form, the CDR3 reads TGTGCCAGCAGGTCAGGACAGCAGCAAAAACTGTTTTTT.

This clone is labeled as medium-sized. The chain combines TRBV11-2 with TRBJ2-1, with TRBD2 as a possible D gene (5 bases). V was shortened by 5 bases and J by 4 bases, with 12 bases between the two germline ends. This CDR3 is 14 amino acids long. Germline CDR1 SGHAT, CDR2 FQNNGV. DNA of the CDR3: TGTGCCAGCAGCGCGGCGGGCTATTACAATGAGCAGTTCTTC. It yields the protein CASSAAGYYNEQFF.

This chain links TRBV5-1 with TRBJ1-1; D may be TRBD1 (6 bases). The CDR3 is 15 amino acids. Trimming removed 5 bases at V and 1 base at J, with 15 bases between. From germline, CDR1 is SGHRS and CDR2 YFSETQ. CDR3 protein: CASRRSQGTNTEAFF. For the CDR3, the DNA is TGCGCCAGCAGGCGCTCGCAGGGGACGAACACTGAAGCTTTCTTT.

This chain uses TRBV4-3 with TRBJ2-1; TRBD1 agrees at 7 bases. From germline, CDR1 is LGHNA and CDR2 YSLEER. The CDR3 spans 17 residues. V lost 3 bases to trimming and J lost 3 bases; unmatched junction nucleotides: 11. This CDR3 is CASSQAVGDRNYNEQFF. As DNA, the CDR3 is TGCGCCAGCAGCCAGGCCGTTGGGGACAGAAACTACAATGAGCAGTTCTTC.

This chain links TRBV2 with TRBJ2-1; 9 bases agree with TRBD2. Germline V gene sequence: CDR1 SNHLY, CDR2 FYNNEI. Losses at the gene ends were 2 bases for V and 7 bases for J; bases not matched to a gene: 12. This CDR3 is built from 17 residues. DNA for the CDR3: TGTGCCAGCAGTGAAATGTGGGCGGGAGGGCCGCGAAATGAGCAGTTCTTC. Translation: CASSEMWAGGPRNEQFF.